Below, 3 T cell receptor beta chains from the same sample are listed, as sequenced in a study of blood T cell repertoires in COVID-19 (dated by TCRdb to the early 2020s). The library was obtained by the immunoSEQ multiplex PCR assay. TCRdb stores this immuneACCESS table with in-frame sequences only. Part of the clones is absent; in the studies checked, under half of the shortfall reflects unresolved V genes, and no reason is known for the rest. The sample includes 200,000 to 250,000 clones, with about 79% observed a single time. Jointly, the top ten make up approximately 1.2% of the sample. Sequenced input: PBMCs or T cells enriched from blood (not recorded which). These receptors originate from a woman aged 35 to 49 with acute COVID-19.

For this clone: Mismatch with germline at one junction end may stem from a read error. The CDR3 DNA sequence: TGTGCCAGCAGCCCGGGTTCTAACTATGGCTACATCTTC. Amino acid sequence: CASSPGSNYGYIF. This rearrangement joins TRBV27 to TRBJ1-2, with D unresolved. The CDR3 is 13 residues long. CDR1 is MNHEY and CDR2 is SMNVEV in the germline V gene (reference sequence).

The V call is TRBV18, the J call TRBJ1-3; 7 nucleotides align to TRBD1. The CDR3 contains 16 residues. After removal of 3 bases from V and 2 bases from J, the junction contained 7 bases not matched to a gene. The germline gives CDR1 KGHSH, CDR2 LQKENI. Here the CDR3 reads CASSPTGQGAGNTIYF. The CDR3 nucleotides are TGTGCCAGCTCACCCACCGGGCAGGGGGCTGGAAACACCATATATTTT.

V and J are TRBV11-3 and TRBJ2-7; TRBD1 matches 9 bases. Trimming took 3 bases from V and 2 from J; bases not matched to a gene: 5. This CDR3 comprises 15 residues. The germline CDR1 and CDR2 sequences are SGHNT and YENEEA. The CDR3 region is CASSFRTGEAYEQYF. CDR3 bases: TGTGCCAGCAGCTTCCGGACAGGGGAAGCCTACGAGCAGTACTTC.